Listed below are T cell receptor beta chains from one sample, sequenced in a study of T-cell reconstitution after alpha-beta-depleted transplantation in children. Each CDR3 protein is one row after TCRdb ran MiXCR on the PCR reads. The sample contains 580,000 or so distinct CDR3 sequences, 20% to 25% of which appear only once. Specimen: PBMCs, mostly from graft donor cells, collected 360 days after TCRalphabeta/CD19-depleted stem cell transplant. These receptors were obtained from a boy younger than two who had a stem cell transplant for acute myeloid leukemia, so the T cells may come from the graft donor. The CDR3 runs from the conserved cysteine through the conserved F or W. The D gene is left open where the match is weak. Where a row states a size, it is once, few, many or the class of an expanded clone; other rows omit it.

-,TRBV6-2/TRBV6-3,TRBJ1-3,-,CASCGRMGDTIYF,TGTGCCAGCTGCGGAAGAATGGGAGACACCATATATTTT
few,TRBV20-1,TRBJ2-5,-,CSARQHPTQYF,TGCAGTGCTAGACAACACCCGACCCAGTACTTC
-,TRBV29-1,TRBJ2-3,-,CSVEAYRKRGTDTQYF,TGCAGCGTTGAAGCCTATAGGAAAAGAGGCACAGATACGCAGTATTTT
many,TRBV7-9,TRBJ1-3,-,CASSLAGSGNTIYF,TGTGCCAGCAGCTTAGCCGGGTCTGGAAACACCATATATTTT
few,TRBV25-1,TRBJ1-5,TRBD1,CASSLTGSDNQPQHF,TGTGCCAGCAGCTTGACAGGGAGTGACAATCAGCCCCAGCATTTT
few,TRBV12-3/TRBV12-4,TRBJ2-1,TRBD2,CASSLGLAGGLVNEQFF,TGTGCCAGCAGTTTGGGACTAGCGGGGGGGCTTGTGAATGAGCAGTTCTTC
-,TRBV21-1,TRBJ2-7,-,CASSKDAESYEQYF,TGTGCCAGCAGCAAAGACGCAGAGTCCTACGAGCAGTACTTC
once,TRBV6-5,TRBJ1-1,-,CASSYSSAGRHTEAFF,TGTGCCAGCAGTTACTCCTCCGCCGGGAGGCACACTGAAGCTTTCTTT
few,TRBV6-5,TRBJ1-2,-,CASSYAGGLYGYTF,TGTGCCAGCAGTTACGCGGGGGGCCTCTATGGCTACACCTTC
few,TRBV11-2,TRBJ2-1,-,CASSSLRRSNEQFF,TGTGCCAGCAGCTCCCTTAGAAGGAGCAATGAGCAGTTCTTC
-,TRBV6-1,TRBJ2-3,TRBD2,CASSRGGHADTQYF,TGTGCCAGCAGTCGGGGGGGCCACGCAGATACGCAGTATTTT